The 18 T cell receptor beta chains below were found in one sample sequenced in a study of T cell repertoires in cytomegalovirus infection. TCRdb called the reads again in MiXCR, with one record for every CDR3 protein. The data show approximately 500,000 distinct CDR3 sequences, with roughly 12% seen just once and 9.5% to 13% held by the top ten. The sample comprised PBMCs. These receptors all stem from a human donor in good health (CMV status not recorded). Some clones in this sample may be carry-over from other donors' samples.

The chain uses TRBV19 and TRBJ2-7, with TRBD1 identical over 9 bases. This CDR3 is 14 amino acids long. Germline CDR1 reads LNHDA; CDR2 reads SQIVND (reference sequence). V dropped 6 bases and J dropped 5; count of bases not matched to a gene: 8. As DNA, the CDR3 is TGTGCCAGTAGCACCGGGACAGGGCTTGACGAGCAGTACTTC. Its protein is CASSTGTGLDEQYF.

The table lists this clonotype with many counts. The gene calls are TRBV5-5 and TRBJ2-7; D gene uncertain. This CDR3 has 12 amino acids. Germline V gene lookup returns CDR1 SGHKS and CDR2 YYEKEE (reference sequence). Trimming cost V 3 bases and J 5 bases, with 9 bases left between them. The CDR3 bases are TGTGCCAGCAGCTGGGCGAGGCACGAGCAGTACTTC. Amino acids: CASSWARHEQYF. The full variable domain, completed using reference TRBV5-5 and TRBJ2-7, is DAGVTQSPTHLIKTRGQQVTLRCSPISGHKSVSWYQQVLGQGPQFIFQYYEKEERGRGNFPDRFSARQFPNYSSELNVNALLLGDSALYLCASSWARHEQYFGPGTRLTVT.

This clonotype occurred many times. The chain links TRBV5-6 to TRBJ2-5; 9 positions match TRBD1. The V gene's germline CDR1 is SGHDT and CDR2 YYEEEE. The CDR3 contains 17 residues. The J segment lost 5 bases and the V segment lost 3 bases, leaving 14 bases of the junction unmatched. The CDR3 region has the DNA TGTGCCAGCAGCTCCCGGGACAGGGACGGGGTGTGGGAGACCCAGTACTTC. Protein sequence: CASSSRDRDGVWETQYF.

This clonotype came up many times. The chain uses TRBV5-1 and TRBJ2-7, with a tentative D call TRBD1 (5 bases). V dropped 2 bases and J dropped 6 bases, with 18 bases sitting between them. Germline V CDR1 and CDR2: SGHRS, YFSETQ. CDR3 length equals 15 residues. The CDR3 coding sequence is TGCGCCAGCAGCTTTGGAGCCTCCGAAGGGGTCGAGCAGTACTTC. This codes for CASSFGASEGVEQYF.

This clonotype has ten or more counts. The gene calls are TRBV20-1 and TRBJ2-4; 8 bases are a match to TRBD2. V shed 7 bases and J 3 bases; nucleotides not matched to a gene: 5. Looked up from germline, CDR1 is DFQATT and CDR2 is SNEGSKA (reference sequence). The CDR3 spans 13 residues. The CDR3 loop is CSGEAGVKNIQYF. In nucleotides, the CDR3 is TGCAGTGGAGAAGCGGGAGTCAAAAACATTCAGTACTTC.

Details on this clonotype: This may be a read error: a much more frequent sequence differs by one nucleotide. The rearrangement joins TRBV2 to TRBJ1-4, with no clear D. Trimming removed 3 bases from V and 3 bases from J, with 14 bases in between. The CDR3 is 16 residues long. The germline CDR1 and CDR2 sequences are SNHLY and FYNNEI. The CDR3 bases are TGTGCCAGCAGTGAGGTCCTGACGTCAGCTAATGAAAAACTGTTTTTT. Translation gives CASSEVLTSANEKLFF. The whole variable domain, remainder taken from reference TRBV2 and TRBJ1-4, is EPEVTQTPSHQVTQMGQEVILRCVPISNHLYFYWYRQILGQKVEFLVSFYNNEISEKSEIFDDQFSVERPDGSNFTLKIRSTKLEDSAMYFCASSEVLTSANEKLFFGSGTQLSVL.

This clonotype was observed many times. The CDR3 region has the DNA TGTGCCAGCAGCCCGGGGACTCCTAGCACAGATACGCAGTATTTT. Translation: CASSPGTPSTDTQYF. The gene calls are TRBV11-2 and TRBJ2-3; a weak D match, TRBD2 (6 bases). The V gene's germline CDR1 is SGHAT and CDR2 FQNNGV. The CDR3 totals 15 residues. V was pared by 5 bases and J by 0 bases, with 12 bases between.

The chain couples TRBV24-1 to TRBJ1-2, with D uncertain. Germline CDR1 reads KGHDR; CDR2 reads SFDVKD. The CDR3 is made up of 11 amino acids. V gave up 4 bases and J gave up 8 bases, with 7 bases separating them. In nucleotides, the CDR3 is TGTGCCACCAGTGAAGCCGGGGGCTACACCTTC. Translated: CATSEAGGYTF.

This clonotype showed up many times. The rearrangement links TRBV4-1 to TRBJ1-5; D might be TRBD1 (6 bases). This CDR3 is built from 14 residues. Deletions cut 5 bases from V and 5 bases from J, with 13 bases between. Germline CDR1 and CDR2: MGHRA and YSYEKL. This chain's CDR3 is CASSTRSGDQPQHF. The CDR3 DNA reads TGCGCCAGCAGCACACGATCAGGGGATCAGCCCCAGCATTTT.

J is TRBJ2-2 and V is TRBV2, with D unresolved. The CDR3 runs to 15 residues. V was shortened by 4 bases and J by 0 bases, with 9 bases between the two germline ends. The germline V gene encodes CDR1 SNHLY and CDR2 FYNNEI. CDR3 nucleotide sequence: TGTGCCAGCAGTGTATTACTTCCGAACACCGGGGAGCTGTTTTTT. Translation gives CASSVLLPNTGELFF. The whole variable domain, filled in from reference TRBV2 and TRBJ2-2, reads EPEVTQTPSHQVTQMGQEVILRCVPISNHLYFYWYRQILGQKVEFLVSFYNNEISEKSEIFDDQFSVERPDGSNFTLKIRSTKLEDSAMYFCASSVLLPNTGELFFGEGSRLTVL.

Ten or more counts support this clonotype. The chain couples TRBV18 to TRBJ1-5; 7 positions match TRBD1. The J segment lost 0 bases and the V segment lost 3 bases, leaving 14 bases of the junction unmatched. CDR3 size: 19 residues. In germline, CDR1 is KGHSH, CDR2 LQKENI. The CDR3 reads CASSPLGTDSHHSNQPQHF. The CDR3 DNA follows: TGTGCCAGCTCACCCCTCGGGACAGACTCGCACCATAGCAATCAGCCCCAGCATTTT.

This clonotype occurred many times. In DNA form, the CDR3 reads TGTGCCAGCAGTTATCTGCGGGAGCCGGAAGAGCAGTACTTC. It is translated as CASSYLREPEEQYF. The V gene is TRBV6-1, the J gene TRBJ2-7; TRBD2 matches 7 bases. The junction had 11 bases not matched to a gene; V was cut back by 5 bases and J by 7 bases. CDR1 is MNHNS and CDR2 is SASEGT in the germline V gene. CDR3 size: 14 residues.

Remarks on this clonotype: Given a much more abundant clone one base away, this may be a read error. The CDR3 loop is CVSSEFGPLGDYGYTF. The DNA of the CDR3 is TGTGTCAGCAGTGAATTTGGTCCCCTAGGGGACTATGGCTACACCTTC. The rearrangement uses TRBV2 and TRBJ1-2, with a possible D match to TRBD1 (5 bases). This CDR3 has 16 residues. Germline loops: CDR1 SNHLY, CDR2 FYNNEI.

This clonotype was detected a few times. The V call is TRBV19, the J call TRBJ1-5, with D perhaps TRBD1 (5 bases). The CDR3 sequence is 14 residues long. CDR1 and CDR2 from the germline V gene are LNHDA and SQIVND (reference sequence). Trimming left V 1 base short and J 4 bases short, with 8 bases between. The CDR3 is CASSIGRVNQPQHF. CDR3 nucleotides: TGTGCCAGTAGTATAGGCAGGGTGAATCAGCCCCAGCATTTT.

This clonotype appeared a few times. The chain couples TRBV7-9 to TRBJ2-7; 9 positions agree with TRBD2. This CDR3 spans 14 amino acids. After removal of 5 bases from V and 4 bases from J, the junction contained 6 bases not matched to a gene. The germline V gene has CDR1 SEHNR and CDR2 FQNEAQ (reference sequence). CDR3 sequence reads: CASSQTTSGYEQYF. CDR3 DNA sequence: TGTGCCAGCAGCCAGACGACTAGCGGTTACGAGCAGTACTTC.

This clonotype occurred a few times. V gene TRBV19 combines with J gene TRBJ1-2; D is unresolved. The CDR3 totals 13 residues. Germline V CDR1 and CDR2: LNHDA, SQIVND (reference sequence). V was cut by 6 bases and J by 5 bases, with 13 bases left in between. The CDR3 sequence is CASRTLEGYGYTF. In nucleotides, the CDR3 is TGTGCCAGTAGAACTCTTGAAGGGTATGGCTACACCTTC.

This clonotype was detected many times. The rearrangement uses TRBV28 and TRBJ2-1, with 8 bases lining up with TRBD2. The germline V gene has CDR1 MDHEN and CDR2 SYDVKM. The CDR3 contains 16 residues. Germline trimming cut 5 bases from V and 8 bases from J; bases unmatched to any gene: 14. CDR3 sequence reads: CASSPIGGGRSYEQFF. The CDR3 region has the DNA TGTGCCAGCAGTCCCATAGGCGGGGGGAGGTCATATGAGCAGTTCTTC.

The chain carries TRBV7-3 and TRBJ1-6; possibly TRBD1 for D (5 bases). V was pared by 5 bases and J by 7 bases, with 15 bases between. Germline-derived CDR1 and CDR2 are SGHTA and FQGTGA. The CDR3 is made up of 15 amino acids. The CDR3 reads CASSPGGLGNSPLHF. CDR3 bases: TGTGCCAGCAGCCCCGGGGGACTCGGGAATTCACCCCTCCACTTT.